Listed here is a single T cell receptor (beta chain). Its antigen remains unknown. Per the germline V gene, CDR1 is MNHNS and CDR2 is SASEGT. This CDR3 has 13 amino acids. V was clipped by 3 bases and J by 6 bases, with 10 bases between them. This entry belongs to a study of neoadjuvant anti-PD-1 for oral cavity cancer. For the study at large: Non-progressing patients received a fourth nivolumab dose near day 43, then surgery on days 50-56. Whole-study findings and limits: Only a few patients per response group were TCR-analyzed; validation needed. Pretreatment Treg/Th17 ratio correlated inversely with post-treatment tumor clonality. After neoadjuvant nivolumab, PBMC T cell clonality was significantly higher in non-responders than responders.

Profiled with immunoSEQ multiplex PCR; TCRdb holds only in-frame clones, not every one. The sample shows approximately 83,000 clones, around 80% of them seen only once. V is TRBV6-1 and J is TRBJ2-3; the D gene is possibly TRBD1 (6 bases). This specimen was PBMCs, taken before nivolumab (anti-PD-1) treatment. The clonotype originates from a person aged 35-79 years with oral cavity squamous cell carcinoma. CDR3 loop: CASSDRGQDTQYF. DNA for the CDR3: TGTGCCAGCAGTGACAGGGGTCAGGATACGCAGTATTTT.